This entry concerns a single TCR beta chain. The data derive from a study of untreated major depressive disorder. V was pared by 5 bases and J by 2 bases, with 4 bases of the junction left unmatched. The germline CDR1 and CDR2 sequences are SGHNT and YENEEA. The CDR3 is 15 residues long. Profiled with immunoSEQ multiplex PCR; TCRdb holds only in-frame clones, not every one. The repertoire holds about 21,000 clones, around nine tenths seen once, with around 0.5% in the top ten. This rearrangement joins TRBV11-3 to TRBJ2-1; TRBD2 agrees at 9 bases. The material sequenced was CD4+ T cells from PBMCs. This sequence originates from a woman between 40 and 50 years old in good health. The CDR3 nucleotides read TGTGCCAGCAGCGGCGGGAGGGCCGCCTACAATGAGCAGTTCTTC. This codes for CASSGGRAAYNEQFF.